The clone carrying this T cell receptor beta chain was seen more than once but under ten times. TCRdb re-analysed the RT-PCR reads in MiXCR, keeping a single row per CDR3 protein. There are fewer than 800,000 distinct CDR3 sequences in the sample; over 12% occur only once, and around 3.3% lies in the top ten. The length of the CDR3 is 18 residues. CDR1 is LNHDA, CDR2 SQIVND, per germline (reference sequence). J gave up 1 base and V 4 bases, and 13 bases lay outside the gene matches. This clonotype was obtained from a female donor in good health, serving as a healthy control. The sample comprised memory CD4+ T cells from blood. The genes are TRBV19 and TRBJ1-1; 9 positions agree with TRBD1. The CDR3 loop reads CASSTQVPGQGSNTEAFF. In DNA, the CDR3 is TGTGCCAGTAGTACCCAAGTCCCGGGACAGGGATCGAACACTGAAGCTTTCTTT.